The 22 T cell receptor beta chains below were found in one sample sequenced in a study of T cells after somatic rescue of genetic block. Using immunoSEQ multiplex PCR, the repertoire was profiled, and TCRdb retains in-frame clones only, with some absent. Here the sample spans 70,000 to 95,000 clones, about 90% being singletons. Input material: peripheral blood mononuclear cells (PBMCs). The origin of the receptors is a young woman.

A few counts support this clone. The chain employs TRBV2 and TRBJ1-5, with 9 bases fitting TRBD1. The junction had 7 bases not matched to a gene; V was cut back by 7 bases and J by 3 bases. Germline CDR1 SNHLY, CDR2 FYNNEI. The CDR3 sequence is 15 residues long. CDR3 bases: TGTGCCAGCACCGGGACAGGGAGGAACAATCAGCCCCAGCATTTT. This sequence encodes CASTGTGRNNQPQHF.

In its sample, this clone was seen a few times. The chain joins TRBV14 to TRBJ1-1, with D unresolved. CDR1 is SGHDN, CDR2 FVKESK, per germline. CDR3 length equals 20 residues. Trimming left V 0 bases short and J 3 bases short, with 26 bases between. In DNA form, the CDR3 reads TGTGCCAGCAGCCAAGATTTGGAAAGAGGGTTTTGGAATGGGGACACTGAAGCTTTCTTT. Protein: CASSQDLERGFWNGDTEAFF. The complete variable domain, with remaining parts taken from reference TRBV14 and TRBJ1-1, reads EAGVTQFPSHSVIEKGQTVTLRCDPISGHDNLYWYRRVMGKEIKFLLHFVKESKQDESGMPNNRFLAERTGGTYSTLKVQPAELEDSGVYFCASSQDLERGFWNGDTEAFFGQGTRLTVV.

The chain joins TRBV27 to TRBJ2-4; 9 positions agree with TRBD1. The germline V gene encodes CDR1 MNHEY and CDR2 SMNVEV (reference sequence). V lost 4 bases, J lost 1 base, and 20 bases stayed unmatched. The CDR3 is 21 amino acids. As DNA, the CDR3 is TGTGCCAGCAGTTCACCACGAGGACAGGGGTTGGGGGGGGTGGCCAAAAACATTCAGTACTTC. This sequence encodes CASSSPRGQGLGGVAKNIQYF.

CDR3 protein: CASSFPGLAGEVKQYF. CDR3 sequence (DNA): TGTGCCAGCAGTTTCCCCGGACTAGCGGGAGAGGTAAAGCAGTACTTC. V and J are TRBV28 and TRBJ2-7, with TRBD2 identical over 13 bases. Germline lookup yields CDR1 MDHEN and CDR2 SYDVKM. J gave up 8 bases and V 3 bases, and 10 bases lay outside the gene matches. CDR3 length: 16 residues.

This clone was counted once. The CDR3 loop is CASSEGPGQTNQPQHF. The DNA of the CDR3 is TGTGCCAGCAGTGAAGGTCCCGGACAGACCAATCAGCCCCAGCATTTT. The chain joins TRBV2 to TRBJ1-5; TRBD1 might be the D (6 bases). The CDR3 spans 16 residues. Trimming removed 1 base from V and 3 bases from J, with 13 bases in between. From germline, CDR1 is SNHLY and CDR2 FYNNEI.

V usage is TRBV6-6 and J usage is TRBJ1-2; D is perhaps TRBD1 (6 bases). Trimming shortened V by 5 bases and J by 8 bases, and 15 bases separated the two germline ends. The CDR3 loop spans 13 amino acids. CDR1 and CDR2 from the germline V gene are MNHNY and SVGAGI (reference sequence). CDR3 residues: CASSIDRRGGYTF. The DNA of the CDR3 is TGTGCCAGCAGTATTGACAGGCGGGGAGGCTACACCTTC.

The CDR3 DNA sequence: TGTGCCAGCAGCCGAGGAACGGGTTCACCCCTCCACTTT. Translating it yields CASSRGTGSPLHF. The rearrangement joins TRBV2 to TRBJ1-6, with unresolved D. Trimming took 6 bases from V and 9 from J, leaving 12 bases between them. The germline V gene encodes CDR1 SNHLY and CDR2 FYNNEI. The CDR3 loop spans 13 amino acids.

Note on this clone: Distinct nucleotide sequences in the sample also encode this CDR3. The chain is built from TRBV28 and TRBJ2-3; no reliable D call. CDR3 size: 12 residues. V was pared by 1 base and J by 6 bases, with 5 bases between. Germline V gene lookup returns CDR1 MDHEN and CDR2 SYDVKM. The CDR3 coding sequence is TGTGCCAGCAGTTTATATACGGATACGCAGTATTTT. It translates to CASSLYTDTQYF. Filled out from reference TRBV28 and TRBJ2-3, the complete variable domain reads DVKVTQSSRYLVKRTGEKVFLECVQDMDHENMFWYRQDPGLGLRLIYFSYDVKMKEKGDIPEGYSVSREKKERFSLILESASTNQTSMYLCASSLYTDTQYFGPGTRLTVL.

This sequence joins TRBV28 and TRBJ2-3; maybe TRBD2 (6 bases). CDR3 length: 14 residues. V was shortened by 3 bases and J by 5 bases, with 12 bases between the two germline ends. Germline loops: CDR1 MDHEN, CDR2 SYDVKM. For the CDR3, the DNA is TGTGCCAGCAGTTTGGGACTCCAGCAAGATACGCAGTATTTT. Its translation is CASSLGLQQDTQYF.

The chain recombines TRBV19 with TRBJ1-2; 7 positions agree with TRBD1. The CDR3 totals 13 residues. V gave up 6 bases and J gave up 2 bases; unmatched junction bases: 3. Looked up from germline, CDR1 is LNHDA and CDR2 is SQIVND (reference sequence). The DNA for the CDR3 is TGTGCCAGTAGGGGACAGTCAAACTATGGCTACACCTTC. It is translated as CASRGQSNYGYTF.

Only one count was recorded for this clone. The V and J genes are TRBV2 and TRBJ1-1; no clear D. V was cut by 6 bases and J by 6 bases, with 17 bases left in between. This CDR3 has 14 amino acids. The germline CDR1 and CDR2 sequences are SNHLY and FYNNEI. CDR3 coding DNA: TGTGCCAGCAGACCGGGCTCAAACGGCGCTGAAGCTTTCTTT. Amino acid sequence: CASRPGSNGAEAFF.

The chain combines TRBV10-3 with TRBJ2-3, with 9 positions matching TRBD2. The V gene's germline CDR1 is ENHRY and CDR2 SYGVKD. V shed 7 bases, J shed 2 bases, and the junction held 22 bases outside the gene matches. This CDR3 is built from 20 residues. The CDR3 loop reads CAINGGRASVPLTPTDTQYF. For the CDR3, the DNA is TGTGCCATCAACGGCGGGAGGGCCTCGGTGCCCCTAACGCCCACAGATACGCAGTATTTT.

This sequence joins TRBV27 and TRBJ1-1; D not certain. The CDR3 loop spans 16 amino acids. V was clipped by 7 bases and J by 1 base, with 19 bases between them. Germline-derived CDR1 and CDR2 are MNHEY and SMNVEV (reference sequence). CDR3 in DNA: TGTGCCAGCACCCCTCGGGGAGGGCCGCGGAACACTGAAGCTTTCTTT. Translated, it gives CASTPRGGPRNTEAFF.

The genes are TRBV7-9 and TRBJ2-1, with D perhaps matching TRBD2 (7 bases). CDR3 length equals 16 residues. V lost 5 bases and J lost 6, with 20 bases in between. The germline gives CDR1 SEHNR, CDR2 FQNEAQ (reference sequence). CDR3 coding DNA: TGTGCCAGCAGCCCCCCGGGGGGCGGGAGAAGCAATGAGCAGTTCTTC. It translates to CASSPPGGGRSNEQFF.

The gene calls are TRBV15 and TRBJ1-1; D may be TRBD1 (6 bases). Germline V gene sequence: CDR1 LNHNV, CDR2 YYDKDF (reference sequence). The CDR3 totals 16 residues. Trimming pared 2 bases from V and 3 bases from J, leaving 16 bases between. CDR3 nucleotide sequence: TGTGCCACCAGCAGACTTCGTAGGGGGAAGGACACTGAAGCTTTCTTT. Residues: CATSRLRRGKDTEAFF.

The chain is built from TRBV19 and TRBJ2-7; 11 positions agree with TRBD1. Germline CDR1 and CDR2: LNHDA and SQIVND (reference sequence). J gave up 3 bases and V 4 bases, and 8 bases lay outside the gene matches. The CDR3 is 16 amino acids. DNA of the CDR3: TGTGCCAGTAGTAAAGGATCCGGGACAGGGGGCTACGAGCAGTACTTC. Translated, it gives CASSKGSGTGGYEQYF.

The CDR3 loop reads CAWSAPPRSSYNEQFF. In nucleotides, the CDR3 is TGTGCCTGGAGTGCTCCCCCTAGGAGCTCCTACAATGAGCAGTTCTTC. This rearrangement joins TRBV30 to TRBJ2-1; D call uncertain. V lost 1 base and J lost 0, with 13 bases in between. This CDR3 is built from 16 residues. Germline V gene lookup returns CDR1 GTSNPN and CDR2 SVGIG (reference sequence).

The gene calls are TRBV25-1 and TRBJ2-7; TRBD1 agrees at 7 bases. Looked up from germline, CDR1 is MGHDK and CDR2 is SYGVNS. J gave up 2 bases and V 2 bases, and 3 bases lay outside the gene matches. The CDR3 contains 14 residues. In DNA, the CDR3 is TGTGCCAGCAGTGAAGCAGGGGGAACCTACGAGCAGTACTTC. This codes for CASSEAGGTYEQYF.

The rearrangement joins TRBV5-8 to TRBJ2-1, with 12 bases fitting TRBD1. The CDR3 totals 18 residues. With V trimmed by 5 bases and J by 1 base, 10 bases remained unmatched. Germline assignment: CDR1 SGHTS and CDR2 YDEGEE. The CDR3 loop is CASRTGTGGLLSYNEQFF. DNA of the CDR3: TGTGCCAGCAGGACCGGGACAGGGGGCTTGTTGTCCTACAATGAGCAGTTCTTC.

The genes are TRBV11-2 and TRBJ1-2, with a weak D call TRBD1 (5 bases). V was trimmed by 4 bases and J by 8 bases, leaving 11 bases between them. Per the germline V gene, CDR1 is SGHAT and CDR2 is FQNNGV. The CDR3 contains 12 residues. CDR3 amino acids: CASSWGDLGYTF. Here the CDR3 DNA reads TGTGCCAGCAGCTGGGGGGATTTAGGCTACACCTTC.

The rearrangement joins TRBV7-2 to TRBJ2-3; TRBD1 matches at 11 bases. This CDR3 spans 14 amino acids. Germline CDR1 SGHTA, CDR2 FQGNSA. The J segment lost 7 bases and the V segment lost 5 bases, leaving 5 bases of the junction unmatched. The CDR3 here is CASSRDRGWNTQYF. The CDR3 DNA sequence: TGTGCCAGCAGCCGGGACAGGGGGTGGAATACGCAGTATTTT.

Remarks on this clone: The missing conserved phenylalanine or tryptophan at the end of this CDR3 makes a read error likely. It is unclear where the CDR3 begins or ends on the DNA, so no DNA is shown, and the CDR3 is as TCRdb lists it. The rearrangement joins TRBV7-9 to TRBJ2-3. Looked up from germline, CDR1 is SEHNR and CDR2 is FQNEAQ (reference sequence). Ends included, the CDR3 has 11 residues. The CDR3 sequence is CASSLTGPLFH.